The next 26 T cell receptor beta chains were all read from a single sample in a study of post-analysis software for immune sequencing data. These TCRs' antigens remain unknown. Study-wide results and limits: Patients used about 5 TRBV segments, including TRBV5-6, TRBV5-1 and TRBV20-1, more often than controls.

cDNA libraries for TCR beta contained unique molecular identifiers. TCRdb reanalysed the PCR reads using MiXCR and keeps one entry per CDR3 protein. The table lists roughly 410,000 distinct CDR3 sequences, around 37% of them singletons, with roughly 13% in the top ten. The specimen sequenced was blood. Receptor source: a girl between 5 and 17 years old with multiple sclerosis.

This clonotype was found a few times. V usage is TRBV7-9 and J usage is TRBJ2-4; D perhaps matches TRBD1 (6 bases). Germline V gives CDR1 SEHNR, CDR2 FQNEAQ (reference sequence). The CDR3 contains 13 residues. V was cut by 5 bases and J by 8 bases, with 13 bases left in between. The CDR3 loop reads CASSLRTEDIQYF. Here the CDR3 DNA reads TGTGCCAGCAGCCTCCGGACAGAGGACATTCAGTACTTC.

The rearrangement joins TRBV7-9 to TRBJ2-3; D is unclear. CDR3 length: 15 residues. The germline V gene has CDR1 SEHNR and CDR2 FQNEAQ (reference sequence). The germline V and J ends were trimmed by 5 bases and 1 base, with 13 bases remaining between them. CDR3 region: CASSPKFWGTDTQYF. CDR3 coding DNA: TGTGCCAGCAGCCCCAAGTTTTGGGGCACAGATACGCAGTATTTT.

The chain has TRBV20-1 and TRBJ1-2; the match to TRBD1 covers 7 bases. This CDR3 is built from 13 residues. Germline CDR1 and CDR2: DFQATT and SNEGSKA (reference sequence). J lost 5 bases, V lost 3 bases, and 6 bases had no gene match. In nucleotides, the CDR3 is TGCAGTGCTAGGGCCCGGGACAGATATGGCTACACCTTC. This translates into CSARARDRYGYTF.

The rearrangement links TRBV7-8 to TRBJ1-2; TRBD1 aligns across 8 bases. CDR1 and CDR2 (germline): SGHVS, FQNEAQ. V was clipped by 5 bases and J by 2 bases; unmatched bases: 7. The CDR3 runs to 15 residues. The CDR3 sequence is CASSPGGAWNYGYTF. In DNA form, the CDR3 reads TGTGCCAGCAGCCCAGGGGGCGCGTGGAACTATGGCTACACCTTC.

The CDR3 region is CASSLARGLQTYEQYF. The CDR3 bases are TGTGCCAGCAGCTTAGCGAGGGGCCTACAAACCTACGAGCAGTACTTC. This chain connects TRBV7-9 to TRBJ2-7; D tentatively reads TRBD1 or TRBD2 (5 bases each). With 0 bases removed from V and 2 bases from J, the gap between germline ends came to 14 bases. This CDR3 region has 16 residues. CDR1 and CDR2 from the germline V gene are SEHNR and FQNEAQ (reference sequence).

This sequence joins TRBV6-2 or TRBV6-3 and TRBJ2-5; 13 bases agree with TRBD2. The CDR3 extends over 18 amino acids. Trimming at V came to 0 bases and at J to 3 bases, leaving 7 bases not matched to a gene. Germline lookup yields CDR1 MNHEY and CDR2 SVGEGT. CDR3: CASSYSRLAGGPKETQYF. CDR3 DNA sequence: TGTGCCAGCAGTTACTCGAGACTAGCGGGGGGACCTAAAGAGACCCAGTACTTC.

This CDR3 reads CASSDRGLIGLGYTF. In DNA, the CDR3 is TGTGCCAGCTCCGACAGGGGCCTTATCGGACTTGGCTACACCTTC. The chain recombines TRBV13 with TRBJ1-2; 8 bases line up with TRBD1. CDR1 is PRHDT, CDR2 FYEKMQ, per germline (reference sequence). After removal of 8 bases from V and 7 bases from J, the junction contained 15 bases not matched to a gene. The CDR3 has 15 amino acids.

The chain has TRBV29-1 and TRBJ2-5; D is tentatively TRBD1 or TRBD2 (5 bases each). The assigned J gene may be wrong: the sequence end matches TRBJ2-7 better. The germline gives CDR1 SQVTM, CDR2 ANQGSEA. This CDR3 region has 13 residues. CDR3 sequence: CSVGGLFQDEQYF. The CDR3 DNA reads as TGCAGCGTTGGGGGGTTATTTCAGGACGAGCAGTACTTC.

This clonotype was detected a few times. The chain couples TRBV6-6 to TRBJ2-3, with D maybe TRBD1 (6 bases). Germline V lookup: CDR1 MNHNY, CDR2 SVGAGI (reference sequence). V was trimmed by 10 bases and J by 3 bases, leaving 11 bases between them. The CDR3 spans 12 residues. The CDR3 sequence is CATSQGTDTQYF. The CDR3 DNA follows: TGTGCCACCTCACAGGGAACAGATACGCAGTATTTT.

This clonotype was observed a handful of times. This chain links TRBV7-9 with TRBJ2-6; D is undetermined. The V end lost 5 bases, the J end lost 0 bases, and 5 bases lay between the germline ends. The length of the CDR3 is 14 residues. The V gene's germline CDR1 is SEHNR and CDR2 FQNEAQ (reference sequence). The CDR3 sequence: CASSRPSGANVLTF. CDR3 DNA sequence: TGTGCCAGCAGCCGTCCCTCTGGGGCCAACGTCCTGACTTTC.

This clonotype was counted ten times or more. V gene TRBV20-1 combines with J gene TRBJ1-1; unclear D gene. Trimming removed 3 bases at V and 4 bases at J, with 18 bases between. The germline CDR1 and CDR2 sequences are DFQATT and SNEGSKA (reference sequence). This CDR3 has 15 amino acids. The chain's CDR3 is CSASESGGMSTEAFF. The CDR3 region has the DNA TGCAGTGCTAGTGAAAGCGGTGGGATGTCCACTGAAGCTTTCTTT.

This clonotype was seen a handful of times. J is TRBJ2-1 and V is TRBV7-3; 7 nucleotides match TRBD1. This CDR3 is 17 amino acids long. CDR1 SGHTA and CDR2 FQGTGA come from the germline V gene. With V trimmed by 3 bases and J by 10 bases, 18 bases remained unmatched. The CDR3 DNA follows: TGTGCCAGCAGCTTGTCGGGACAGAACGTGCAAAATGGGGAGCAGTTCTTC. Its protein product is CASSLSGQNVQNGEQFF.

This clonotype showed up just a few times. V usage is TRBV7-6 and J usage is TRBJ2-7; D gene unclear. The CDR3 totals 14 residues. The germline V and J ends were trimmed by 5 bases and 0 bases, with 11 bases remaining between them. In germline, CDR1 is SGHVS, CDR2 FNYEAQ. Here the CDR3 reads CASSRTASSYEQYF. The CDR3 DNA is TGTGCCAGCAGCCGGACCGCGAGCTCCTACGAGCAGTACTTC.

V and J are TRBV12-3 or TRBV12-4 and TRBJ2-1; 7 bases align to TRBD1. The trim removed 6 bases at V and 0 bases at J, leaving 11 bases unmatched. The CDR3 totals 17 residues. CDR3 protein: CASRSDRAADSYNEQFF. Here the CDR3 DNA reads TGTGCCAGCAGGTCCGACAGGGCCGCTGACTCCTACAATGAGCAGTTCTTC.

A few counts support this clonotype. V and J are TRBV20-1 and TRBJ2-1; tentative D call: TRBD2 (5 bases). Deletions cut 5 bases from V and 1 base from J, with 12 bases between. CDR3 length equals 14 residues. Germline V CDR1 and CDR2: DFQATT, SNEGSKA (reference sequence). The CDR3 reads CSAGHWESYNEQFF. The DNA of the CDR3 is TGCAGTGCTGGCCACTGGGAGTCCTACAATGAGCAGTTCTTC.

The chain uses TRBV5-1 and TRBJ1-1; D gene uncertain. Germline CDR1 and CDR2: SGHRS and YFSETQ. The CDR3 totals 15 residues. The V end lost 0 bases, the J end lost 0 bases, and 9 bases lay between the germline ends. The CDR3 sequence: CASSLVGRMNTEAFF. The DNA of the CDR3 is TGCGCCAGCAGCTTGGTAGGACGCATGAACACTGAAGCTTTCTTT.

This chain links TRBV29-1 with TRBJ1-5, with 7 nucleotides matching TRBD1. The J segment lost 7 bases and the V segment lost 1 base, leaving 4 bases of the junction unmatched. The CDR3 sequence is 13 residues long. In germline, CDR1 is SQVTM, CDR2 ANQGSEA. CDR3: CSVEGTGGQPQHF. Written as DNA, the CDR3 is TGCAGCGTTGAAGGGACAGGCGGACAGCCCCAGCATTTT.

This chain connects TRBV12-3 or TRBV12-4 to TRBJ1-1, with a weak D call TRBD1 (6 bases). This CDR3 comprises 15 residues. Trimming stripped 6 bases from V and 3 bases from J, with 17 bases between. CDR3: CASSPGHSIHTEAFF. CDR3 DNA: TGTGCCAGCAGCCCGGGACATTCTATTCACACTGAAGCTTTCTTT.

The chain has TRBV6-6 and TRBJ1-2, with a tentative D call TRBD1 (5 bases). The V gene's germline CDR1 is MNHNY and CDR2 SVGAGI (reference sequence). Trimming pared 6 bases from V and 0 bases from J, leaving 17 bases between. The CDR3 has 16 residues. The CDR3 DNA follows: TGTGCCAGCAGCAGACGGTCGACAGTAACTAACTATGGCTACACCTTC. Its translation is CASSRRSTVTNYGYTF.

This chain joins TRBV27 and TRBJ2-2; 7 bases line up with TRBD1. V shed 6 bases, J shed 3 bases, and the junction held 7 bases outside the gene matches. The germline gives CDR1 MNHEY, CDR2 SMNVEV (reference sequence). The CDR3 runs to 15 residues. The CDR3 sequence is CASSQTGTDTGELFF. The CDR3, as DNA: TGTGCCAGCAGCCAAACCGGGACAGACACCGGGGAGCTGTTTTTT.

This clonotype turned up a few times. The chain carries TRBV6-6 and TRBJ2-1; D is ambiguous. V lost 9 bases, J lost 9 bases, and 15 bases lay in between. From germline, CDR1 is MNHNY and CDR2 SVGAGI (reference sequence). This CDR3 has 12 residues. CDR3 bases: TGTGCCAGTGGCCTAGGGATTGTTGAGCAGTTCTTC. Translated, it gives CASGLGIVEQFF.

This clonotype was picked up a small number of times. Mismatch with germline at one junction end may stem from a read error. This chain links TRBV5-1 with TRBJ2-5; D is possibly TRBD1 (6 bases). CDR1 SGHRS and CDR2 YFSETQ come from the germline V gene. The CDR3 contains 15 residues. CDR3 protein: CASSLGTDGEEAQYF. The CDR3 DNA reads as TGCGCCAGCAGCTTGGGGACAGATGGCGAAGAGGCCCAGTACTTC.

The V and J genes are TRBV7-2 and TRBJ2-1; 7 bases are shared with TRBD1. Germline trimming cut 5 bases from V and 13 bases from J; bases unmatched to any gene: 14. The germline V gene has CDR1 SGHTA and CDR2 FQGNSA. The length of the CDR3 is 14 residues. CDR3: CASSQGTAQETQFF. The CDR3 region has the DNA TGTGCCAGCAGCCAAGGGACAGCCCAAGAGACCCAGTTCTTC.

V and J are TRBV2 and TRBJ1-5; no clear D gene. Germline CDR1 is SNHLY and CDR2 is FYNNEI. V shed 6 bases and J shed 7 bases, with 13 bases lying between them. There are 13 residues in the CDR3. CDR3 sequence: CASSGEVGQPQHF. Here the CDR3 DNA reads TGTGCCAGCAGCGGGGAGGTCGGGCAGCCCCAGCATTTT. Drawing the rest from reference TRBV2 and TRBJ1-5, the complete variable domain is EPEVTQTPSHQVTQMGQEVILRCVPISNHLYFYWYRQILGQKVEFLVSFYNNEISEKSEIFDDQFSVERPDGSNFTLKIRSTKLEDSAMYFCASSGEVGQPQHFGDGTRLSIL.

The rearrangement links TRBV25-1 to TRBJ2-6; 7 nucleotides agree with TRBD1. After removal of 5 bases from V and 0 bases from J, the junction contained 10 bases not matched to a gene. The CDR3 is 18 amino acids. Germline lookup yields CDR1 MGHDK and CDR2 SYGVNS. The CDR3 is CASSPRQGAGSGANVLTF. The CDR3 coding sequence is TGTGCCAGCAGTCCCCGACAGGGAGCTGGCTCTGGGGCCAACGTCCTGACTTTC. Combining the CDR3 with reference TRBV25-1 and TRBJ2-6 gives the whole variable domain EADIYQTPRYLVIGTGKKITLECSQTMGHDKMYWYQQDPGMELHLIHYSYGVNSTEKGDLSSESTVSRIRTEHFPLTLESARPSHTSQYLCASSPRQGAGSGANVLTFGAGSRLTVL.

This clonotype was picked up a small number of times. The gene calls are TRBV3-1 and TRBJ1-5; D is unresolved. Germline V gives CDR1 LGHDT, CDR2 YNNKEL (reference sequence). The CDR3 runs 13 residues. Trimming pared 0 bases from V and 11 bases from J, leaving 11 bases between. CDR3 protein: CASSQDRSAAQHF. The CDR3 DNA reads as TGTGCCAGCAGCCAAGATCGGTCCGCGGCCCAGCATTTT.